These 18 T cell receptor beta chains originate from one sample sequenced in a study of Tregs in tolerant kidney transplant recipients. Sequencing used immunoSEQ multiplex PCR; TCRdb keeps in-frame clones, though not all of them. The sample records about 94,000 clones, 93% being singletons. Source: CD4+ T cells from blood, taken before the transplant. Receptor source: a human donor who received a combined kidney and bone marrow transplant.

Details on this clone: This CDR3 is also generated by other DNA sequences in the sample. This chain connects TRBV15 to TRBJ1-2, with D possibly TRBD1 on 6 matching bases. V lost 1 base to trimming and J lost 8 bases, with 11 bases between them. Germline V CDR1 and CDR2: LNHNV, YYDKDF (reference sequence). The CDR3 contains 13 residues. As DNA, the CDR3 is TGTGCCACCAGCAGAGGCTCAGGACAGGGCTACACCTTC. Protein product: CATSRGSGQGYTF.

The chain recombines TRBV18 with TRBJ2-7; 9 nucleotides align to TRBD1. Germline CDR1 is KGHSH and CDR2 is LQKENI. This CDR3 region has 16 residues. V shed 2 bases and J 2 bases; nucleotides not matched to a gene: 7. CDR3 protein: CASSPSGQGFAYEQYF. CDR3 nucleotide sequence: TGTGCCAGCTCACCATCAGGACAGGGGTTCGCCTACGAGCAGTACTTC.

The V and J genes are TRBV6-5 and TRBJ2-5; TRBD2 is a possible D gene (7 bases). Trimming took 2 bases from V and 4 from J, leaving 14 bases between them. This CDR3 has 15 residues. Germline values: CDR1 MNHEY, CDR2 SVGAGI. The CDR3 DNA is TGTGCCAGCAGTTACCGGGGGGCGGAAAGAGAGACCCAGTACTTC. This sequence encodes CASSYRGAERETQYF.

As DNA, the CDR3 is TGCGCCAGCAGCTTGGGACTAGCGGGGGTTCGGGAGACCCAGTACTTC. This gives the protein CASSLGLAGVRETQYF. The V gene is TRBV5-1, the J gene TRBJ2-5; 12 positions agree with TRBD2. V lost 0 bases to trimming and J lost 5 bases; unmatched junction nucleotides: 5. This CDR3 has 16 residues. Germline CDR1 SGHRS, CDR2 YFSETQ.

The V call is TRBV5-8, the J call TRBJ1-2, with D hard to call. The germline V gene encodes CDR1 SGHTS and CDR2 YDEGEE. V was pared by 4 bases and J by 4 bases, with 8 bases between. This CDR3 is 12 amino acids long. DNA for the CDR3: TGTGCCAGCAGCGTTTACGGCTATGGCTACACCTTC. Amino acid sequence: CASSVYGYGYTF. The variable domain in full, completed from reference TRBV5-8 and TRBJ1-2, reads EAGVTQSPTHLIKTRGQQATLRCSPISGHTSVYWYQQALGLGLQFLLWYDEGEERNRGNFPPRFSGRQFPNYSSELNVNALELEDSALYLCASSVYGYGYTFGSGTRLTVV.

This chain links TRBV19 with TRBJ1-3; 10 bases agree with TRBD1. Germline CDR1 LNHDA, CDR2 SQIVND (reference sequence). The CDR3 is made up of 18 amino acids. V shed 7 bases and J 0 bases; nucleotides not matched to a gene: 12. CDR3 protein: CASTPRDRGTFSGNTIYF. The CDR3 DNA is TGTGCCAGTACCCCCCGGGACAGGGGTACCTTCTCTGGAAACACCATATATTTT.

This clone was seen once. The CDR3, as DNA: TGCAGCGTTGGAGGGGGCGCGGGTCAGCCCCAGCATTTT. Encoded protein: CSVGGGAGQPQHF. The V and J genes are TRBV29-1 and TRBJ1-5, with 7 bases identical to TRBD1. The germline gives CDR1 SQVTM, CDR2 ANQGSEA. V trimming: 4 bases; J trimming: 6 bases; junction bases outside the gene matches: 6. The CDR3 loop spans 13 amino acids.

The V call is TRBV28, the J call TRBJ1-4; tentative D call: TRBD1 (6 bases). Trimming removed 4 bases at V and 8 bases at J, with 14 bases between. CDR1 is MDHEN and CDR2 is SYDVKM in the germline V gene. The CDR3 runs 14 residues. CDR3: CASSSGGGGEKLFF. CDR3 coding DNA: TGTGCCAGCAGTTCTGGTGGGGGCGGAGAAAAACTGTTTTTT.

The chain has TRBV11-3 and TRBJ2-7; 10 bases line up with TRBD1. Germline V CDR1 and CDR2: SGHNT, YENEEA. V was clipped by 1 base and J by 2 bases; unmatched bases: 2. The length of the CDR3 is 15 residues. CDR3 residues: CASSLVGTGAYEQYF. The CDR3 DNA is TGTGCCAGCAGCTTAGTCGGGACAGGGGCCTACGAGCAGTACTTC.

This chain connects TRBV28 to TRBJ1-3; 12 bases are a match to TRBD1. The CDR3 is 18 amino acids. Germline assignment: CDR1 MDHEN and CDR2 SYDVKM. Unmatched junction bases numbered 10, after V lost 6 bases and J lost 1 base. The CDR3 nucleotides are TGTGCCAGCAGGATTACCGGGACAGGGGGCTGGTCTGGAAACACCATATATTTT. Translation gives CASRITGTGGWSGNTIYF. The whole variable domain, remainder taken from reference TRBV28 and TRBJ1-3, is DVKVTQSSRYLVKRTGEKVFLECVQDMDHENMFWYRQDPGLGLRLIYFSYDVKMKEKGDIPEGYSVSREKKERFSLILESASTNQTSMYLCASRITGTGGWSGNTIYFGEGSWLTVV.

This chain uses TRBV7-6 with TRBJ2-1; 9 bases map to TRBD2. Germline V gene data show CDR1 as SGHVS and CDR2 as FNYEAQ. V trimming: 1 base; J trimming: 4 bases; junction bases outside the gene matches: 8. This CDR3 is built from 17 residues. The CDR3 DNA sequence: TGTGCCAGCAGCTTAGTGGCTAGCGGGGCGGGGTACAATGAGCAGTTCTTC. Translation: CASSLVASGAGYNEQFF. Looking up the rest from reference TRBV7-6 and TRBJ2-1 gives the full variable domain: GAGVSQSPRYKVTKRGQDVALRCDPISGHVSLYWYRQALGQGPEFLTYFNYEAQQDKSGLPNDRFSAERPEGSISTLTIQRTEQRDSAMYRCASSLVASGAGYNEQFFGPGTRLTVL.

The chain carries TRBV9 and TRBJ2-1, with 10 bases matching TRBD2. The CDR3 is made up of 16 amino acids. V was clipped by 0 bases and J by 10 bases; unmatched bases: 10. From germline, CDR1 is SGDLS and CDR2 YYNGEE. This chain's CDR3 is CASSVAGTSEAGEQFF. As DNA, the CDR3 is TGTGCCAGCAGCGTAGCGGGGACTAGCGAAGCGGGCGAGCAGTTCTTC.

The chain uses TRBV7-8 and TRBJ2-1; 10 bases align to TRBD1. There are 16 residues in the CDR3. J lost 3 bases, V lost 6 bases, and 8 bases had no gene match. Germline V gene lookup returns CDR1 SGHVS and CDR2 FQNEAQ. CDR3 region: CASRPSGQGFYNEQFF. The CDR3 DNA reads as TGTGCCAGCAGACCTTCGGGACAGGGGTTCTACAATGAGCAGTTCTTC.

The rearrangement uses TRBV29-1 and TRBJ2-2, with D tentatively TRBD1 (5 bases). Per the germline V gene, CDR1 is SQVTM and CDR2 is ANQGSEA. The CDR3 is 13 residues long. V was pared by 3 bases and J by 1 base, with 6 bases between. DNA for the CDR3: TGCAGCGTTGATACAGGGAACACCGGGGAGCTGTTTTTT. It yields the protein CSVDTGNTGELFF.

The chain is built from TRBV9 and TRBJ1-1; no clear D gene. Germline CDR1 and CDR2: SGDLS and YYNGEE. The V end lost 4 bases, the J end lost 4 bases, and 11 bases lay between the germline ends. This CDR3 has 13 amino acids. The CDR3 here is CASSPRWRTEAFF. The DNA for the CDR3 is TGTGCCAGCAGCCCGCGGTGGCGCACTGAAGCTTTCTTT.

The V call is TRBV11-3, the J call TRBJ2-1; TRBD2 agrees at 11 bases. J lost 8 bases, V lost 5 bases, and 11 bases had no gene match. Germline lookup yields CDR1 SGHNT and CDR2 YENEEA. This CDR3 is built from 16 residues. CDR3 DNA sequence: TGTGCCAGCAGCCTCGGGACTAGCGGCAGAGGGGATGAGCAGTTCTTC. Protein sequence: CASSLGTSGRGDEQFF.

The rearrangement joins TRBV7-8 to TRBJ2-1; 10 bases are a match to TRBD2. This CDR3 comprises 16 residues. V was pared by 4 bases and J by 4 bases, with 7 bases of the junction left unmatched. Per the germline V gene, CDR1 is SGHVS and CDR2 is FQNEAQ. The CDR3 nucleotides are TGTGCCAGCAGCTCCCCCCTAGCGGGAGCGTACAATGAGCAGTTCTTC. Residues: CASSSPLAGAYNEQFF.

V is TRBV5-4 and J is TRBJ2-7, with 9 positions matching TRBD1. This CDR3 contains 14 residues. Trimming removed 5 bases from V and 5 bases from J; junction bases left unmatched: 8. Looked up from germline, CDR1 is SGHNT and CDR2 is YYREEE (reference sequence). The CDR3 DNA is TGTGCCAGCAGTAGAGGGGACAGGGTCCACGAGCAGTACTTC. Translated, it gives CASSRGDRVHEQYF.